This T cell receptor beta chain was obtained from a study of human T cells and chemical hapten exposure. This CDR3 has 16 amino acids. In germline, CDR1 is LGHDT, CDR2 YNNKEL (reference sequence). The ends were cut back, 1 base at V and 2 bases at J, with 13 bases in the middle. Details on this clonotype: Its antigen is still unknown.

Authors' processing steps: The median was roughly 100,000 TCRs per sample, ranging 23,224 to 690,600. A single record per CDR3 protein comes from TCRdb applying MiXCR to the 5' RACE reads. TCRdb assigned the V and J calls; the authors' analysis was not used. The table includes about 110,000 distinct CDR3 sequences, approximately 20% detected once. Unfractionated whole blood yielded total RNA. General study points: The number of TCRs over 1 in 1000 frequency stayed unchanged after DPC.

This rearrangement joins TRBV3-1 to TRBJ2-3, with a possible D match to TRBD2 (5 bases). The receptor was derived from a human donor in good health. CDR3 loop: CASSQGRTRNTDTQYF. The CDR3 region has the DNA TGTGCCAGCAGCCAAGGGAGGACTCGAAACACAGATACGCAGTATTTT.